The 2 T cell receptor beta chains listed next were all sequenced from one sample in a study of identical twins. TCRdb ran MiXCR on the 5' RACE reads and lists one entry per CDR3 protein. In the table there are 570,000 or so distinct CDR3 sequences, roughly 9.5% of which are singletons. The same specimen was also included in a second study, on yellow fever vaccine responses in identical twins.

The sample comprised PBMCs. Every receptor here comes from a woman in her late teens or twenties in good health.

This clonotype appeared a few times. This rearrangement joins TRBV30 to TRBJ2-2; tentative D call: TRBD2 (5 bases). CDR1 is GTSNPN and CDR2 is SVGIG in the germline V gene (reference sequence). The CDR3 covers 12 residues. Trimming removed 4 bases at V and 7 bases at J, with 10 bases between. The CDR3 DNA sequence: TGTGCCTGGACCTTGGGGAGCGGGGAGCTGTTTTTT. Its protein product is CAWTLGSGELFF. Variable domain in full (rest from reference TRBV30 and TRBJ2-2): SQTIHQWPATLVQPVGSPLSLECTVEGTSNPNLYWYRQAAGRGLQLLFYSVGIGQISSEVPQNLSASRPQDRQFILSSKKLLLSDSGFYLCAWTLGSGELFFGEGSRLTVL.

In nucleotides, the CDR3 is TGTGCCAGCAGCTTCGGCTCCGGGGGCCTAGGGGAGACCCAGTACTTC. It yields the protein CASSFGSGGLGETQYF. This sequence joins TRBV7-2 and TRBJ2-5; the D call may be TRBD1 or TRBD2 (6 bases each). Trimming took 3 bases from V and 5 from J, leaving 19 bases between them. Germline V CDR1 and CDR2: SGHTA, FQGNSA. The CDR3 has 16 residues.